The 17 T cell receptor beta chains below all came from one sample that was sequenced in a study of identifying expanded T cells in peripheral blood. The method was immunoSEQ multiplex PCR; TCRdb's version includes in-frame clones alone and lacks a portion of them. In the table there are 60,000 to 80,000 clones, under 90% of which are singletons. Material for sequencing was blood. The receptors here all came from a person aged 18 to 70 in good health.

The rearrangement links TRBV28 to TRBJ2-7; TRBD2 might be the D (6 bases). The CDR3 runs 14 residues. Germline CDR1 is MDHEN and CDR2 is SYDVKM. With 6 bases removed from V and 2 bases from J, the gap between germline ends came to 14 bases. The CDR3 sequence is CASRPAGLAYEQYF. The CDR3, as DNA: TGTGCCAGCAGGCCCGCGGGGTTGGCCTACGAGCAGTACTTC.

J is TRBJ1-1 and V is TRBV7-2; possibly TRBD1 for D (5 bases). Germline V gene data show CDR1 as SGHTA and CDR2 as FQGNSA. Trimming removed 2 bases from V and 6 bases from J, with 16 bases in between. The CDR3 is 15 amino acids. CDR3 sequence: CASSLLSGSTSEAFF. The CDR3 DNA follows: TGTGCCAGCAGCTTATTGTCAGGGTCTACGTCTGAAGCTTTCTTT.

V gene TRBV7-2 combines with J gene TRBJ2-7; TRBD1 aligns across 8 bases. This CDR3 is built from 13 residues. The germline V gene encodes CDR1 SGHTA and CDR2 FQGNSA. V lost 5 bases and J lost 7; bases outside the gene matches: 7. CDR3 loop: CASSPTGVAEQYF. The CDR3 DNA sequence: TGTGCCAGCAGCCCGACAGGGGTGGCTGAGCAGTACTTC.

The chain joins TRBV18 to TRBJ1-3; D remains ambiguous. The germline CDR1 and CDR2 sequences are KGHSH and LQKENI. CDR3 length equals 13 residues. Trimming shortened V by 3 bases and J by 4 bases, and 7 bases separated the two germline ends. This CDR3 reads CASSPGLGNTIYF. DNA of the CDR3: TGTGCCAGCTCACCCGGACTCGGAAACACCATATATTTT. The full variable domain, rest sourced from reference TRBV18 and TRBJ1-3, is NAGVMQNPRHLVRRRGQEARLRCSPMKGHSHVYWYRQLPEEGLKFMVYLQKENIIDESGMPKERFSAEFPKEGPSILRIQQVVRGDSAAYFCASSPGLGNTIYFGEGSWLTVV.

The chain employs TRBV29-1 and TRBJ1-2; D remains unclear. This CDR3 is 14 amino acids long. The ends were cut back, 3 bases at V and 4 bases at J, with 15 bases in the middle. In germline, CDR1 is SQVTM, CDR2 ANQGSEA. The CDR3 protein is CSVEGLVTVYGYTF. Written as DNA, the CDR3 is TGCAGCGTTGAGGGCTTAGTTACCGTCTATGGCTACACCTTC.

This clone appeared a few times. The genes are TRBV4-3 and TRBJ2-3, with TRBD1 as a possible D gene (6 bases). Germline V gene data show CDR1 as LGHNA and CDR2 as YSLEER. V shed 1 base and J shed 1 base, with 12 bases lying between them. The CDR3 sequence is 16 residues long. The CDR3 spells CASSQGLGAGTDTQYF. In DNA, the CDR3 is TGCGCCAGCAGCCAAGGTCTGGGGGCCGGCACAGATACGCAGTATTTT.

This chain links TRBV7-3 with TRBJ2-1, with D possibly TRBD2 on 6 matching bases. From germline, CDR1 is SGHTA and CDR2 FQGTGA. Deletions cut 5 bases from V and 5 bases from J, with 19 bases between. The CDR3 has 16 amino acids. Here the CDR3 DNA reads TGTGCCAGCAGCCCCCCCGGGACTGGAAAAGACAATGAGCAGTTCTTC. Translating it yields CASSPPGTGKDNEQFF.

V gene TRBV2 combines with J gene TRBJ1-4; D uncertain. Trimming cost V 1 base and J 10 bases, with 10 bases left between them. The CDR3 is 13 amino acids. CDR1 is SNHLY, CDR2 FYNNEI, per germline. DNA for the CDR3: TGTGCCAGCAGTGAAGTCCCGGCGCCAAAACTGTTTTTT. This encodes CASSEVPAPKLFF.

The J gene is TRBJ2-1, the V gene TRBV18; maybe TRBD2 (5 bases). This CDR3 contains 14 residues. The germline V gene has CDR1 KGHSH and CDR2 LQKENI. Trimming shortened V by 8 bases and J by 3 bases, and 14 bases separated the two germline ends. CDR3 loop: CASSNMGDYNEQFF. Written as DNA, the CDR3 is TGTGCCAGCAGCAATATGGGAGACTACAATGAGCAGTTCTTC. Combining the CDR3 with reference TRBV18 and TRBJ2-1 gives the whole variable domain NAGVMQNPRHLVRRRGQEARLRCSPMKGHSHVYWYRQLPEEGLKFMVYLQKENIIDESGMPKERFSAEFPKEGPSILRIQQVVRGDSAAYFCASSNMGDYNEQFFGPGTRLTVL.

The rearrangement joins TRBV4-3 to TRBJ1-1; tentative D call: TRBD1 (6 bases). V lost 0 bases and J lost 8, with 13 bases in between. Germline values: CDR1 LGHNA, CDR2 YSLEER. The CDR3 sequence is 14 residues long. The CDR3 spells CASSQDRGKGEAFF. Written as DNA, the CDR3 is TGCGCCAGCAGCCAAGATAGGGGGAAAGGGGAAGCTTTCTTT.

This clone occurred a few times. Here the CDR3 reads CASSPAEPTLDQYF. The CDR3 DNA follows: TGCGCCAGCAGCCCCGCCGAACCCACCTTGGACCAGTACTTC. V gene TRBV5-1 combines with J gene TRBJ2-5; D uncertain. V shed 4 bases and J shed 10 bases, with 20 bases lying between them. There are 14 residues in the CDR3. Germline V gene data show CDR1 as SGHRS and CDR2 as YFSETQ.

V usage is TRBV5-5 and J usage is TRBJ2-6; 11 nucleotides agree with TRBD1. Germline CDR1 SGHKS, CDR2 YYEKEE (reference sequence). Unmatched junction bases numbered 2, after V lost 7 bases and J lost 2 bases. The CDR3 is 15 residues long. CDR3 region: CASGQGAAGANVLTF. Here the CDR3 DNA reads TGTGCCAGCGGACAGGGGGCTGCTGGGGCCAACGTCCTGACTTTC.

The rearrangement joins TRBV19 to TRBJ1-2; TRBD1 might be the D (6 bases). V lost 5 bases to trimming and J lost 5 bases, with 9 bases between them. CDR1 and CDR2 (germline): LNHDA, SQIVND (reference sequence). The CDR3 is 12 residues long. CDR3 coding DNA: TGTGCCAGTAGTCCCGACAGGTATGGCTACACCTTC. It yields the protein CASSPDRYGYTF.

The J gene is TRBJ2-1, the V gene TRBV2, with 8 positions matching TRBD1. The trim removed 1 base at V and 1 base at J, leaving 0 bases unmatched. This CDR3 spans 15 amino acids. Germline V gene data show CDR1 as SNHLY and CDR2 as FYNNEI. CDR3 residues: CASSEGDRSYNEQFF. The CDR3 coding sequence is TGTGCCAGCAGTGAAGGGGACAGGTCCTACAATGAGCAGTTCTTC.

This clone was recorded once. The CDR3 spells CASRDRDETQYF. The CDR3, as DNA: TGTGCCAGCAGAGACAGGGATGAGACCCAGTACTTC. The chain carries TRBV2 and TRBJ2-5; 7 bases are shared with TRBD1. V lost 6 bases, J lost 5 bases, and 3 bases stayed unmatched. The CDR3 runs 12 residues. Germline V CDR1 and CDR2: SNHLY, FYNNEI. Full variable domain (missing parts from reference TRBV2 and TRBJ2-5): EPEVTQTPSHQVTQMGQEVILRCVPISNHLYFYWYRQILGQKVEFLVSFYNNEISEKSEIFDDQFSVERPDGSNFTLKIRSTKLEDSAMYFCASRDRDETQYFGPGTRLLVL.

This chain connects TRBV7-2 to TRBJ2-1, with D unresolved. Trimming took off 1 base at V and 6 bases at J, with 4 bases between the two ends. The germline CDR1 and CDR2 sequences are SGHTA and FQGNSA. This CDR3 spans 12 amino acids. The DNA of the CDR3 is TGTGCCAGCAGCTTAGAGGGCAATGAGCAGTTCTTC. Its protein is CASSLEGNEQFF.

The chain carries TRBV5-6 and TRBJ1-3; D gene uncertain. The V and J ends lost 0 bases and 1 base respectively, with 11 bases between them. Looked up from germline, CDR1 is SGHDT and CDR2 is YYEEEE. The CDR3 has 16 residues. CDR3 DNA sequence: TGTGCCAGCAGCTTGGCCGTAGTAGGGTCTGGAAACACCATATATTTT. This codes for CASSLAVVGSGNTIYF. Together with reference TRBV5-6 and TRBJ1-3, the CDR3 gives the full variable domain: DAGVTQSPTHLIKTRGQQVTLRCSPKSGHDTVSWYQQALGQGPQFIFQYYEEEERQRGNFPDRFSGHQFPNYSSELNVNALLLGDSALYLCASSLAVVGSGNTIYFGEGSWLTVV.